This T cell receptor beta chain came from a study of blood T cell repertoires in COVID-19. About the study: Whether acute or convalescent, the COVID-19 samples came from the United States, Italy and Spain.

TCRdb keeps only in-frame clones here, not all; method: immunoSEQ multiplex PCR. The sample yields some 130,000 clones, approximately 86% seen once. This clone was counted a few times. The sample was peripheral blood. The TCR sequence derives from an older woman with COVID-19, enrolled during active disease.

The CDR3 here is CASSPLAEGGELFF. The DNA for the CDR3 is TGTGCCAGCTCACCCCTCGCGGAAGGCGGGGAGCTGTTTTTT. The chain links TRBV18 to TRBJ2-2; no clear D. Germline assignment: CDR1 KGHSH and CDR2 LQKENI. V shed 3 bases and J shed 7 bases, with 12 bases lying between them. CDR3 length: 14 amino acids.